A single sample gave rise to the 20 T cell receptor beta chains below, sequenced in a study of shared clonotypes between healthy human individuals. The method was immunoSEQ multiplex PCR; TCRdb's version includes in-frame clones alone and lacks a portion of them. The sample gives some 120,000 clones, over 65% of which show up once; 24% is in the top ten. The sample taken for sequencing was memory CD8+ T cells sorted from blood. The subset here: CD45RO+ cells pooled with CCR7-negative TemRA cells. The receptors originated from a woman under 40 in good health.

The chain links TRBV28 to TRBJ2-4; D perhaps matches TRBD1 (5 bases). V was shortened by 4 bases and J by 0 bases, with 22 bases between the two germline ends. The CDR3 length is 19 residues. CDR1 is MDHEN and CDR2 is SYDVKM in the germline V gene. The CDR3 DNA is TGTGCCAGCAGTTGGGCTATCGGACATACTAAACTAGCCAAAAACATTCAGTACTTC. The encoded protein is CASSWAIGHTKLAKNIQYF.

At least ten counts were recorded for this clone. This chain connects TRBV11-3 to TRBJ2-1; the D gene is possibly TRBD2 (6 bases). This CDR3 has 14 residues. Germline values: CDR1 SGHNT, CDR2 YENEEA. With 3 bases removed from V and 6 bases from J, the gap between germline ends came to 12 bases. For the CDR3, the DNA is TGTGCCAGCAGCTTGGGAGGACAATTCAATGAGCAGTTCTTC. It specifies CASSLGGQFNEQFF.

The chain recombines TRBV15 with TRBJ1-1; no clear D. V lost 0 bases and J 6 bases, leaving 14 bases between the germline ends. Germline V gene lookup returns CDR1 LNHNV and CDR2 YYDKDF (reference sequence). The CDR3 extends over 15 amino acids. The CDR3 region is CATSRDRIAWAEAFF. The DNA of the CDR3 is TGTGCCACCAGCAGAGATCGTATAGCATGGGCTGAAGCTTTCTTT.

The chain employs TRBV7-8 and TRBJ1-5; D uncertain. The CDR3 has 15 amino acids. V was cut by 2 bases and J by 0 bases, with 8 bases left in between. Per germline, CDR1 SGHVS and CDR2 FQNEAQ. CDR3 coding DNA: TGTGCCAGCAGCTTATCCTACCATAGCAATCAGCCCCAGCATTTT. It codes for CASSLSYHSNQPQHF.

This clone was recorded many times. Other DNA sequences in the sample encode the same CDR3. The chain uses TRBV28 and TRBJ1-5, with 9 bases identical to TRBD1. Germline CDR1 MDHEN, CDR2 SYDVKM. CDR3 size: 15 residues. Unmatched junction bases numbered 4, after V lost 6 bases and J lost 1 base. CDR3 sequence: CASSTTGGSNQPQHF. The CDR3 DNA reads as TGTGCCAGCAGCACGACAGGGGGAAGCAATCAGCCCCAGCATTTT.

The chain couples TRBV5-1 to TRBJ2-1; D perhaps matches TRBD2 (6 bases). CDR3 length equals 15 residues. CDR1 SGHRS and CDR2 YFSETQ come from the germline V gene. The ends were cut back, 4 bases at V and 1 base at J, with 12 bases in the middle. CDR3 coding DNA: TGCGCCAGCAGCGTTAGCGGAATATCCTACAATGAGCAGTTCTTC. Protein product: CASSVSGISYNEQFF.

In this sample, this clone turned up a few times. This chain connects TRBV4-1 to TRBJ2-5, with TRBD2 matching over 14 bases. The end of the DNA is better explained by TRBJ2-7, so the J call may be wrong. Germline lookup yields CDR1 MGHRA and CDR2 YSYEKL. The CDR3 has 15 residues. For the CDR3, the DNA is TGCGCCAGCAGCCGGGGACTAGCGGGAGTTCACGAGCAGTACTTC. It translates to CASSRGLAGVHEQYF.

This clone was observed many times. J is TRBJ1-2 and V is TRBV6-1; 7 nucleotides line up with TRBD1. CDR1 MNHNS and CDR2 SASEGT come from the germline V gene. The CDR3 length is 15 residues. V lost 4 bases, J lost 6 bases, and 11 bases stayed unmatched. CDR3 DNA sequence: TGTGCCAGCAGTGGGGGGACAGAAGCTATTAATGGCTACACCTTC. As protein: CASSGGTEAINGYTF.

This clone was detected only once. The rearrangement links TRBV6-6 to TRBJ2-5, with D tentatively TRBD1 (5 bases). TRBJ2-7 explains the end of the DNA better; the J call may be wrong. Germline V gives CDR1 MNHNY, CDR2 SVGAGI (reference sequence). The length of the CDR3 is 15 residues. The CDR3 sequence: CASSYSRPGSNEQYF. The CDR3 DNA reads as TGTGCCAGCAGTTACTCGAGGCCAGGGTCGAACGAGCAGTACTTC.

The chain combines TRBV25-1 with TRBJ1-1; the D is unclear. There are 12 residues in the CDR3. Trimming took off 9 bases at V and 4 bases at J, with 12 bases between the two ends. CDR1 and CDR2 (germline): MGHDK, SYGVNS. CDR3 loop: CASSSRATEAFF. The DNA of the CDR3 is TGTGCCAGTAGTAGCAGAGCCACTGAAGCTTTCTTT.

The chain carries TRBV14 and TRBJ2-7; 7 nucleotides line up with TRBD1. V gave up 6 bases and J gave up 2 bases; unmatched junction bases: 7. Germline lookup yields CDR1 SGHDN and CDR2 FVKESK. The CDR3 length is 14 residues. The CDR3 coding sequence is TGTGCCAGCAGGAAGACAGGGTATACCTACGAGCAGTACTTC. This translates into CASRKTGYTYEQYF.

This clone was detected only once. The V gene is TRBV7-9, the J gene TRBJ2-3; 8 nucleotides agree with TRBD1. V lost 5 bases and J lost 4; bases outside the gene matches: 8. Germline V gene data show CDR1 as SEHNR and CDR2 as FQNEAQ (reference sequence). This CDR3 is built from 15 residues. The DNA of the CDR3 is TGTGCCAGCAGCCCTCGGACAGGGTATTCAGATACGCAGTATTTT. This sequence encodes CASSPRTGYSDTQYF.

The gene calls are TRBV18 and TRBJ2-7; D tentatively reads TRBD1 or TRBD2 (5 bases each). The V end was cut by 3 bases, the J end by 7 bases, with 16 bases between. The CDR3 consists of 14 residues. Germline V gene lookup returns CDR1 KGHSH and CDR2 LQKENI. CDR3 in amino acids: CASSPGTVGREQYF. CDR3 nucleotides: TGTGCCAGCTCACCTGGGACGGTTGGGCGTGAGCAGTACTTC.

J is TRBJ1-1 and V is TRBV28; tentatively, D is TRBD1 (5 bases). Looked up from germline, CDR1 is MDHEN and CDR2 is SYDVKM. V was trimmed by 6 bases and J by 0 bases, leaving 14 bases between them. This CDR3 spans 15 amino acids. CDR3 nucleotide sequence: TGTGCCAGCAGAGGGGTTTTAGAGGTGAACACTGAAGCTTTCTTT. Amino acid sequence: CASRGVLEVNTEAFF. The full variable domain, in which reference TRBV28 and TRBJ1-1 provide the parts outside the CDR3, is DVKVTQSSRYLVKRTGEKVFLECVQDMDHENMFWYRQDPGLGLRLIYFSYDVKMKEKGDIPEGYSVSREKKERFSLILESASTNQTSMYLCASRGVLEVNTEAFFGQGTRLTVV.

This clone has at least ten counts. This chain uses TRBV28 with TRBJ2-7; D perhaps matches TRBD2 (5 bases). V lost 4 bases and J lost 6, with 16 bases in between. CDR3 length: 14 amino acids. CDR1 and CDR2 (germline): MDHEN, SYDVKM. The CDR3 DNA follows: TGTGCCAGCAGTTCCTTTCGGGGAATCGGCGAGCAGTACTTC. Residues: CASSSFRGIGEQYF.

The J gene is TRBJ1-5, the V gene TRBV28, with D perhaps TRBD1 (5 bases). V was pared by 5 bases and J by 5 bases, with 10 bases between. This CDR3 has 13 residues. The germline V gene encodes CDR1 MDHEN and CDR2 SYDVKM. In DNA form, the CDR3 reads TGTGCCAGCAGTCTGGGGGGGGATCAGCCCCAGCATTTT. It codes for CASSLGGDQPQHF.

The chain links TRBV4-2 to TRBJ2-7; D is unresolved. The V end lost 0 bases, the J end lost 0 bases, and 9 bases lay between the germline ends. CDR3 length: 15 residues. Germline assignment: CDR1 LGHNA and CDR2 YNFKEQ. CDR3 coding DNA: TGTGCCAGCAGCCAAGAATTGGGCGGCTCCTACGAGCAGTACTTC. Protein product: CASSQELGGSYEQYF.

In its sample, this clone was seen many times. This rearrangement joins TRBV6-6 to TRBJ2-6, with D unresolved. The germline gives CDR1 MNHNY, CDR2 SVGAGI (reference sequence). The CDR3 spans 12 residues. The V gene lost 7 bases and the J gene lost 3 bases, with 4 bases spanning the gap. CDR3 loop: CASIGGANVLTF. CDR3 bases: TGTGCCAGCATTGGTGGGGCCAACGTCCTGACTTTC.

This clone was counted between two and nine times. The chain employs TRBV6-4 and TRBJ2-3; TRBD2 agrees at 9 bases. CDR1 and CDR2 (germline): MRHNA, SNTAGT. The CDR3 runs 16 residues. Germline trimming cut 0 bases from V and 4 bases from J; bases unmatched to any gene: 5. The CDR3 here is CASSDSRASGADTQYF. The DNA for the CDR3 is TGTGCCAGCAGTGACTCAAGGGCTAGCGGGGCAGATACGCAGTATTTT.

V gene TRBV6-4 combines with J gene TRBJ1-2, with D perhaps TRBD1 (5 bases). From germline, CDR1 is MRHNA and CDR2 SNTAGT. V lost 0 bases and J 4 bases, leaving 15 bases between the germline ends. The CDR3 covers 16 residues. This CDR3 is CASSDSRDVPLYGYTF. The CDR3 nucleotides are TGTGCCAGCAGTGACTCCCGGGACGTACCCCTCTATGGCTACACCTTC.